This T cell receptor (beta chain) was obtained from a study of T cell responses to AZD1222 COVID-19 vaccine. About the study: Pooling of second doses given at about 4 or about 12 weeks was done.

The protocol was immunoSEQ multiplex PCR, while the TCRdb copy is restricted to in-frame clones and leaves out a portion. The sample carries 65,000 to 70,000 clones, about three quarters recorded once. The CDR3 is made up of 15 amino acids. The V gene lost 0 bases and the J gene lost 8 bases, with 19 bases spanning the gap. Germline values: CDR1 GTSNPN, CDR2 SVGIG (reference sequence). With regard to this clone: Its cognate antigen is unknown.

Findings of the study overall: The donors showed a predominance of white British ancestry and of females, with possible underestimation of clonal diversity. The span of vaccine-associated CD4 TCRs extended across spike, with dominance at 160-218 and 743-854.

The TCR sequence derives from an adult in good health. The sequencing used peripheral blood, collected on day 0 of AZD1222 vaccination. The rearrangement uses TRBV30 and TRBJ1-2; D is unresolved. The DNA of the CDR3 is TGTGCCTGGAGTGTACTCCGGCGAGGTCTTGGGGGCTACACCTTC. Amino acid sequence: CAWSVLRRGLGGYTF.